Shown below are 20 T cell receptor beta chains from a single sample sequenced in a study of blood T cell repertoires in COVID-19. Profiling relied on immunoSEQ multiplex PCR, and the TCRdb table lists in-frame clones only, not all of them. The sample lists 200,000 or so clones, around four fifths occurring once. The sequencing sample was made of peripheral blood. The receptors derive from a woman in her twenties or thirties with acute or convalescent COVID-19.

The CDR3 nucleotides read TGTGCCAGCAGCTTAGGGAGGGGCAAATCAGGAAACACCATATATTTT. Encoded protein: CASSLGRGKSGNTIYF. The chain uses TRBV7-8 and TRBJ1-3, with D possibly TRBD1 on 5 matching bases. Germline V gene data show CDR1 as SGHVS and CDR2 as FQNEAQ. The V end was cut by 1 base, the J end by 4 bases, with 14 bases between. CDR3 length: 16 amino acids.

The chain combines TRBV7-8 with TRBJ2-3, with D possibly TRBD1 on 6 matching bases. The CDR3 loop spans 12 amino acids. Germline CDR1 reads SGHVS; CDR2 reads FQNEAQ. V lost 5 bases to trimming and J lost 8 bases, with 11 bases between them. CDR3 nucleotides: TGTGCCAGCAGCCCCGCCAGGGGTACGCAGTATTTT. It is translated as CASSPARGTQYF.

This chain uses TRBV6-5 with TRBJ2-7; TRBD1 matches at 7 bases. This CDR3 region has 15 residues. Unmatched junction bases numbered 13, after V lost 6 bases and J lost 5 bases. Germline CDR1 reads MNHEY; CDR2 reads SVGAGI. This CDR3 is CASRRAPGGGNEQYF. In DNA, the CDR3 is TGTGCCAGCAGGAGGGCGCCAGGGGGTGGCAACGAGCAGTACTTC.

This clone was counted once. The V gene is TRBV4-2, the J gene TRBJ2-7; a possible D gene is TRBD1 (8 bases). The CDR3 is 15 amino acids. Trimming took 0 bases from V and 2 from J, leaving 11 bases between them. CDR1 and CDR2 (germline): LGHNA, YNFKEQ. Here the CDR3 DNA reads TGTGCCAGCAGCCAAGAACAGGGGGGGACCTACGAGCAGTACTTC. Translation: CASSQEQGGTYEQYF.

This clone turned up a few times. The rearrangement links TRBV3-1 (or the pseudogene TRBV3-2) to TRBJ2-1; 8 bases align to TRBD1. The CDR3 totals 17 residues. Trimming removed 3 bases from V and 4 bases from J; junction bases left unmatched: 11. In germline, CDR1 is LGHDT, CDR2 YNNKEL (reference sequence). The CDR3 nucleotides are TGTGCCAGCAGCCACGCCAGGGGGCGAAATGGATACAATGAGCAGTTCTTC. It specifies CASSHARGRNGYNEQFF.

The genes are TRBV28 and TRBJ2-1; 8 nucleotides align to TRBD2. CDR3 length equals 15 residues. Germline CDR1 is MDHEN and CDR2 is SYDVKM. Trimming cost V 6 bases and J 5 bases; bases outside gene matches: 9. The DNA for the CDR3 is TGTGCCAGCAGACCAGGGACTAGAGGGCACAATGAGCAGTTCTTC. It specifies CASRPGTRGHNEQFF.

V is TRBV6-6 and J is TRBJ2-7; TRBD2 might be the D (6 bases). This CDR3 comprises 13 residues. Deletions cut 3 bases from V and 3 bases from J, with 9 bases between. Germline values: CDR1 MNHNY, CDR2 SVGAGI (reference sequence). The CDR3 is CASSYIGGYEQYF. The CDR3 region has the DNA TGTGCCAGCAGTTATATCGGGGGCTACGAGCAGTACTTC.

The rearrangement uses TRBV6-5 and TRBJ2-5; D is perhaps TRBD2 (6 bases). The V gene's germline CDR1 is MNHEY and CDR2 SVGAGI. The V gene lost 6 bases and the J gene lost 4 bases, with 12 bases spanning the gap. The CDR3 is 13 residues long. The CDR3 DNA sequence: TGTGCCAGCAGGGATCTAGCGCCAGAGACCCAGTACTTC. This gives the protein CASRDLAPETQYF.

The chain recombines TRBV11-2 with TRBJ2-1; TRBD1 matches 8 bases. The germline V gene encodes CDR1 SGHAT and CDR2 FQNNGV. The CDR3 is 14 residues long. V shed 0 bases and J 13 bases; nucleotides not matched to a gene: 8. CDR3 DNA sequence: TGTGCCAGCAGCTTAGATCAGGGGGCAGGGGGCCAGTTCTTC. Amino acid sequence: CASSLDQGAGGQFF.

The chain links TRBV15 to TRBJ2-2, with D possibly matching TRBD2 (7 bases). Trimming left V 5 bases short and J 4 bases short, with 14 bases between. Per germline, CDR1 LNHNV and CDR2 YYDKDF (reference sequence). The CDR3 extends over 15 amino acids. CDR3 in DNA: TGTGCCACCAGCCCCCGGGGGGCGAGCACCGGGGAGCTGTTTTTT. It codes for CATSPRGASTGELFF.

The gene calls are TRBV11-2 and TRBJ1-6; TRBD1 agrees at 7 bases. The germline gives CDR1 SGHAT, CDR2 FQNNGV. The CDR3 consists of 15 residues. V lost 2 bases to trimming and J lost 6 bases; unmatched junction nucleotides: 4. CDR3 region: CASSLRQGTNSPLHF. CDR3 sequence (DNA): TGTGCCAGCAGCTTAAGACAGGGCACTAATTCACCCCTCCACTTT.

The V and J genes are TRBV15 and TRBJ1-3; possible D gene TRBD1, 5 bases. Trimming took 0 bases from V and 2 from J, leaving 14 bases between them. This CDR3 is 17 amino acids long. Germline CDR1 LNHNV, CDR2 YYDKDF (reference sequence). CDR3 nucleotides: TGTGCCACCAGCAGAGAAGGGAAGGGGATTGCTGGAAACACCATATATTTT. It yields the protein CATSREGKGIAGNTIYF.

This rearrangement joins TRBV7-2 to TRBJ2-7, with D tentatively TRBD1 (5 bases). There are 13 residues in the CDR3. Germline V gives CDR1 SGHTA, CDR2 FQGNSA. The ends were cut back, 4 bases at V and 7 bases at J, with 14 bases in the middle. CDR3 nucleotide sequence: TGTGCCAGCAGCTCGTTAAAGGGGTGGGAGCAGTACTTC. Translation gives CASSSLKGWEQYF.

The rearrangement joins TRBV3-1 (or the pseudogene TRBV3-2) to TRBJ2-6; D might be TRBD2 (5 bases). The CDR3 sequence is 16 residues long. V lost 3 bases to trimming and J lost 2 bases, with 11 bases between them. Germline V lookup: CDR1 LGHDT, CDR2 YNNKEL (reference sequence). The DNA for the CDR3 is TGTGCCAGCAGCCAGGGGTCGGGGACTGGGGCCAACGTCCTGACTTTC. Encoded protein: CASSQGSGTGANVLTF.

The chain has TRBV9 and TRBJ2-3, with 11 bases aligning to TRBD1. This CDR3 contains 17 residues. With 0 bases clipped from V and 4 bases from J, the junction kept 7 bases outside the gene matches. Germline loops: CDR1 SGDLS, CDR2 YYNGEE. As DNA, the CDR3 is TGTGCCAGCAGCGTAGAGGGGACAGGGGGACTAGCAGATACGCAGTATTTT. This gives the protein CASSVEGTGGLADTQYF.

The rearrangement joins TRBV6-2 or TRBV6-3 to TRBJ1-5, with D possibly being TRBD1 (6 bases). V shed 5 bases and J shed 5 bases, with 16 bases lying between them. Germline CDR1 and CDR2: MNHEY and SVGEGT. This CDR3 is 15 amino acids long. DNA of the CDR3: TGTGCCAGCAGTAGACGGGGGGGCGGTCATCAGCCCCAGCATTTT. Amino acid sequence: CASSRRGGGHQPQHF.

The chain employs TRBV12-5 and TRBJ1-2; 7 bases match TRBD1. Germline assignment: CDR1 LGHNT and CDR2 FRNRAP. Trimming took 6 bases from V and 4 from J; bases not matched to a gene: 8. The CDR3 covers 14 residues. The CDR3 region is CASGSGDSFYGYTF. The DNA of the CDR3 is TGTGCTAGTGGGTCCGGGGACAGCTTCTATGGCTACACCTTC.

This clone appeared once. This chain's CDR3 is CASSQSRDYVGEQYF. The CDR3 DNA reads as TGTGCCAGCAGTCAATCCCGGGACTATGTCGGGGAGCAGTACTTC. The V gene is TRBV6-5, the J gene TRBJ2-7, with 7 nucleotides matching TRBD2. This CDR3 is built from 15 residues. V dropped 5 bases and J dropped 7; count of bases not matched to a gene: 14. Germline assignment: CDR1 MNHEY and CDR2 SVGAGI.

The genes are TRBV27 and TRBJ2-1; 10 bases are a match to TRBD1. In germline, CDR1 is MNHEY, CDR2 SMNVEV (reference sequence). The ends lost 6 bases at V and 7 bases at J; junction bases unmatched: 15. The CDR3 is made up of 17 amino acids. The CDR3 bases are TGTGCCAGCAGCCGACCCCGCCGGGACAGGGGAATAAATGAGCAGTTCTTC. Translation: CASSRPRRDRGINEQFF.

V is TRBV5-4 and J is TRBJ2-7; D gene uncertain. Germline CDR1 is SGHNT and CDR2 is YYREEE (reference sequence). V was pared by 2 bases and J by 2 bases, with 11 bases between. There are 14 residues in the CDR3. The CDR3 DNA follows: TGTGCCAGCAGCTTAACGATAGAGCCCTACGAGCAGTACTTC. Translating it yields CASSLTIEPYEQYF.